One and the same sample provided the 10 T cell receptor beta chains below, sequenced in a study of graft-versus-host responses after intestinal transplantation. These receptors have no known antigen. The method was immunoSEQ multiplex PCR; TCRdb's version includes in-frame clones alone and lacks a portion of them. This repertoire shows roughly 110,000 clones, about 87% found once; its top ten account for 0.71%. This specimen was unstimulated CD4+ T cells sorted from spleen or lymph node cells, taken before transplant. The receptors were sampled from a human donor who was the organ donor for an intestinal transplant.

The V call is TRBV9, the J call TRBJ2-2, with unresolved D. Trimming pared 2 bases from V and 2 bases from J, leaving 16 bases between. Germline loops: CDR1 SGDLS, CDR2 YYNGEE. The length of the CDR3 is 17 residues. CDR3 in amino acids: CASSVGKGRTNTGELFF. For the CDR3, the DNA is TGTGCCAGCAGCGTCGGAAAGGGCAGGACCAACACCGGGGAGCTGTTTTTT.

The chain combines TRBV6-5 with TRBJ1-5, with D perhaps TRBD1 (5 bases). In germline, CDR1 is MNHEY, CDR2 SVGAGI. The CDR3 totals 16 residues. V was clipped by 4 bases and J by 0 bases, with 13 bases between them. The CDR3: CASSSRQRDSNQPQHF. In nucleotides, the CDR3 is TGTGCCAGCAGTTCCAGACAGCGAGATAGCAATCAGCCCCAGCATTTT.

This clone was recorded once. The chain joins TRBV5-6 to TRBJ2-4; D call uncertain. The CDR3 sequence is 15 residues long. Trimming removed 1 base at V and 1 base at J, with 9 bases between. The germline gives CDR1 SGHDT, CDR2 YYEEEE. CDR3 nucleotide sequence: TGTGCCAGCAGCTTGTGGGGTTTTGCCAAAAACATTCAGTACTTC. Protein: CASSLWGFAKNIQYF.

The chain carries TRBV2 and TRBJ2-2, with D possibly being TRBD2 (8 bases). Germline-derived CDR1 and CDR2 are SNHLY and FYNNEI. This CDR3 spans 16 amino acids. V lost 11 bases to trimming and J lost 8 bases, with 27 bases between them. The CDR3 is CAGQDGLGLDVGELFF. The CDR3 bases are TGTGCCGGACAGGACGGACTGGGACTAGATGTAGGGGAGCTGTTTTTT.

The chain combines TRBV10-3 with TRBJ2-7, with D possibly called TRBD1 or TRBD2 (6 bases each). This CDR3 comprises 12 residues. CDR1 ENHRY and CDR2 SYGVKD come from the germline V gene. Trimming took off 5 bases at V and 6 bases at J, with 11 bases between the two ends. CDR3 loop: CAISKKGGEQYF. As DNA, the CDR3 is TGTGCCATCAGTAAGAAGGGGGGCGAGCAGTACTTC.

The gene calls are TRBV11-3 and TRBJ1-4; D gene ambiguous. This CDR3 is 12 amino acids long. Germline assignment: CDR1 SGHNT and CDR2 YENEEA. The V end lost 0 bases, the J end lost 7 bases, and 3 bases lay between the germline ends. The CDR3 sequence: CASSLEGEKLFF. CDR3 DNA sequence: TGTGCCAGCAGCTTAGAGGGTGAAAAACTGTTTTTT.

The chain couples TRBV30 to TRBJ2-3; D is possibly TRBD1 (6 bases). V was pared by 8 bases and J by 5 bases, with 17 bases between. The germline V gene has CDR1 GTSNPN and CDR2 SVGIG (reference sequence). The CDR3 consists of 13 residues. CDR3 sequence reads: CASRQVSQDTQYF. The CDR3 DNA reads TGTGCCAGCCGACAGGTTAGCCAAGATACGCAGTATTTT.

The chain joins TRBV19 to TRBJ1-2, with 8 positions matching TRBD1. After removal of 0 bases from V and 8 bases from J, the junction contained 5 bases not matched to a gene. Germline assignment: CDR1 LNHDA and CDR2 SQIVND (reference sequence). The CDR3 covers 14 residues. CDR3 sequence (DNA): TGTGCCAGTAGTATAGACAGGGGGCCTTGGGGCTACACCTTC. It encodes CASSIDRGPWGYTF.

The chain carries TRBV19 and TRBJ2-7; 8 positions match TRBD1. J was trimmed by 7 bases and V by 5 bases; bases with no gene match: 10. The V gene's germline CDR1 is LNHDA and CDR2 SQIVND (reference sequence). The CDR3 extends over 14 amino acids. CDR3 sequence: CASSVWTGKREQYF. The CDR3 nucleotides read TGTGCCAGTAGTGTTTGGACAGGGAAAAGGGAGCAGTACTTC.

This clone was detected only once. The genes are TRBV7-3 and TRBJ2-1; D is perhaps TRBD2 (5 bases). The germline V and J ends were trimmed by 7 bases and 9 bases, with 16 bases remaining between them. The V gene's germline CDR1 is SGHTA and CDR2 FQGTGA. The CDR3 totals 13 residues. The chain's CDR3 is CASTYPSGLEQFF. The CDR3 DNA sequence: TGTGCCAGCACCTACCCAAGCGGCCTTGAGCAGTTCTTC.